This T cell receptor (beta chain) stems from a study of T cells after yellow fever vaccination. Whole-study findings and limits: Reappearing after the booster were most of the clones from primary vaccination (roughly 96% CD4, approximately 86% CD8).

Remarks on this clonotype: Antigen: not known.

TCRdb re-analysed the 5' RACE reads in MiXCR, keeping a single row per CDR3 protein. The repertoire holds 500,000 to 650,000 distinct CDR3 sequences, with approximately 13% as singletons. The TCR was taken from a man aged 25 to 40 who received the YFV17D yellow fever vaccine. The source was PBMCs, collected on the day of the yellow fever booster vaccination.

In nucleotides, the CDR3 is TGCAGTGCTAGAGCAGGGGGCGCGAACACTGAAGCTTTCTTT. As protein: CSARAGGANTEAFF. The J gene is TRBJ1-1, the V gene TRBV20-1, with 8 positions matching TRBD1. Germline V gives CDR1 DFQATT, CDR2 SNEGSKA (reference sequence). CDR3 length equals 14 residues. The V gene end was trimmed by 1 base and the J gene end by 1 base; junction bases not matched to a gene: 2.